This entry lists 30 T cell receptor beta chains sequenced from one sample in a study of blood T cells in healthy people across ages. A J-beta primer mix and a sample-barcoded 5' primer were used in a second PCR of about 7 to 12 cycles. TCRdb itself ran the 5' RACE reads through MiXCR, one entry per CDR3 protein. The sample consists of 1.6 million or so distinct CDR3 sequences, about 31% of them appearing once. Material for sequencing was blood. These receptors came from a woman in her 30s in good health.

The chain links TRBV6-1 to TRBJ1-1, with TRBD1 matching 8 bases. Unmatched junction bases numbered 4, after V lost 6 bases and J lost 1 base. This CDR3 has 14 residues. CDR1 and CDR2 (germline): MNHNS, SASEGT. The CDR3, as DNA: TGTGCCAGCAGATTGACAGGGGCGAACACTGAAGCTTTCTTT. Amino acids: CASRLTGANTEAFF.

The rearrangement joins TRBV7-2 to TRBJ1-2; TRBD1 is a possible D gene (6 bases). This CDR3 is built from 15 residues. CDR1 SGHTA and CDR2 FQGNSA come from the germline V gene. The V gene lost 5 bases and the J gene lost 3 bases, with 16 bases spanning the gap. The CDR3 DNA follows: TGTGCCAGCAGCGAGGACAGCCGTTCATACTATGGCTACACCTTC. Translated, it gives CASSEDSRSYYGYTF.

The chain has TRBV29-1 and TRBJ1-1; D remains unclear. The CDR3 is made up of 13 amino acids. V lost 1 base to trimming and J lost 7 bases, with 13 bases between them. Germline loops: CDR1 SQVTM, CDR2 ANQGSEA. CDR3 DNA sequence: TGCAGCGTTGAAGGCAGGCCTAGTGTTGAAGCTTTCTTT. Translation gives CSVEGRPSVEAFF. Full variable domain (rest looked up from reference TRBV29-1 and TRBJ1-1): SAVISQKPSRDICQRGTSLTIQCQVDSQVTMMFWYRQQPGQSLTLIATANQGSEATYESGFVIDKFPISRPNLTFSTLTVSNMSPEDSSIYLCSVEGRPSVEAFFGQGTRLTVV.

This clonotype turned up a few times. The chain carries TRBV9 and TRBJ2-7; D may be TRBD2 (7 bases). The CDR3 extends over 16 amino acids. V lost 4 bases and J lost 3, with 20 bases in between. CDR1 SGDLS and CDR2 YYNGEE come from the germline V gene. CDR3 residues: CASSPRLGGGVYEQYF. CDR3 in DNA: TGTGCCAGCAGCCCCCGTCTTGGGGGGGGCGTCTACGAGCAGTACTTC.

V and J are TRBV9 and TRBJ1-4; TRBD1 matches 8 bases. There are 13 residues in the CDR3. The ends lost 4 bases at V and 10 bases at J; junction bases unmatched: 6. Germline CDR1 reads SGDLS; CDR2 reads YYNGEE. The CDR3 DNA follows: TGTGCCAGCAGCCAAGCAGGGGGCGGAAAACTGTTTTTT. This codes for CASSQAGGGKLFF.

The chain recombines TRBV7-2 with TRBJ1-2; 10 nucleotides match TRBD1. CDR1 and CDR2 from the germline V gene are SGHTA and FQGNSA. V shed 4 bases, J shed 8 bases, and the junction held 7 bases outside the gene matches. This CDR3 has 14 residues. CDR3 nucleotide sequence: TGTGCCAGCAGCTACAGACAGGGGGCGTCAGGCTACACCTTC. Translated: CASSYRQGASGYTF.

V usage is TRBV20-1 and J usage is TRBJ1-2; TRBD1 agrees at 7 bases. Germline lookup yields CDR1 DFQATT and CDR2 SNEGSKA (reference sequence). The CDR3 contains 11 residues. V was clipped by 2 bases and J by 7 bases; unmatched bases: 1. This CDR3 reads CSARSGGGYTF. For the CDR3, the DNA is TGCAGTGCTAGATCAGGGGGTGGCTACACCTTC.

V gene TRBV7-9 combines with J gene TRBJ1-4; 7 bases agree with TRBD1. The CDR3 totals 19 residues. Germline V gene data show CDR1 as SEHNR and CDR2 as FQNEAQ (reference sequence). The J segment lost 0 bases and the V segment lost 1 base, leaving 11 bases of the junction unmatched. CDR3 sequence (DNA): TGTGCCAGCAGCTTAGTTCGGGGAGGGGGCCAAGCAACTAATGAAAAACTGTTTTTT. Amino acid sequence: CASSLVRGGGQATNEKLFF.

Only a few counts were recorded for this clonotype. The chain couples TRBV21-1 to TRBJ2-3. TRBV21-1 is tagged as a pseudogene. The CDR3 covers 14 residues. The CDR3 sequence: CASSKTPGTDTQYF. The CDR3 DNA reads TGTGCCAGCAGCAAAACCCCAGGCACAGATACGCAGTATTTT.

This clonotype appeared many times. The CDR3 bases are TGCGCCAGCAGGGACAGGGTAGGCGAGCAGTACTTC. Translated, it gives CASRDRVGEQYF. The chain links TRBV4-1 to TRBJ2-7, with TRBD1 identical over 8 bases. Germline assignment: CDR1 MGHRA and CDR2 YSYEKL. After removal of 6 bases from V and 6 bases from J, the junction contained 4 bases not matched to a gene. CDR3 length: 12 amino acids.

The chain is built from TRBV7-9 and TRBJ2-5; tentative D call: TRBD2 (6 bases). This CDR3 spans 15 amino acids. Germline V lookup: CDR1 SEHNR, CDR2 FQNEAQ (reference sequence). Trimming shortened V by 6 bases and J by 4 bases, and 18 bases separated the two germline ends. The CDR3: CASSLHGGEGETQYF. DNA for the CDR3: TGTGCCAGCAGTCTCCATGGAGGGGAAGGAGAGACCCAGTACTTC.

The V gene is TRBV12-3 or TRBV12-4, the J gene TRBJ1-4; D may be TRBD1 (5 bases). V dropped 6 bases and J dropped 10 bases, with 15 bases sitting between them. The CDR3 has 13 residues. The CDR3: CASRGSGGGKLFF. CDR3 coding DNA: TGTGCCAGCAGGGGGTCGGGGGGAGGAAAACTGTTTTTT.

The J gene is TRBJ2-6, the V gene TRBV27, with D hard to call. Germline loops: CDR1 MNHEY, CDR2 SMNVEV (reference sequence). This CDR3 comprises 16 residues. The V and J ends lost 3 bases and 0 bases respectively, with 9 bases between them. In DNA form, the CDR3 reads TGTGCCAGCAGTTTTCGTCCGTCCTCTGGGGCCAACGTCCTGACTTTC. Protein: CASSFRPSSGANVLTF.

This clonotype showed up just once. The V and J genes are TRBV11-2 and TRBJ2-5; TRBD2 might be the D (7 bases). V was clipped by 2 bases and J by 4 bases, with 14 bases between them. CDR1 and CDR2 from the germline V gene are SGHAT and FQNNGV. This CDR3 region has 15 residues. CDR3 sequence reads: CASSLTGGHGETQYF. DNA of the CDR3: TGTGCCAGCAGCTTAACGGGGGGCCATGGAGAGACCCAGTACTTC.

This clonotype was counted a few times. This sequence joins TRBV7-9 and TRBJ2-7; no firm D call. Looked up from germline, CDR1 is SEHNR and CDR2 is FQNEAQ (reference sequence). V lost 1 base to trimming and J lost 7 bases, with 14 bases between them. This CDR3 is built from 14 residues. The CDR3 region has the DNA TGTGCCAGCAGCTTAGGGTGGTCACGGCGGGAGCAGTACTTC. The encoded protein is CASSLGWSRREQYF.

This clonotype was counted between two and nine times. It may be a read error: a sequence one base away is much more abundant. V gene TRBV4-1 combines with J gene TRBJ2-7, with 7 positions matching TRBD1. The V and J ends lost 2 bases and 2 bases, in that order; junction bases with no gene match: 15. CDR3 length: 18 amino acids. CDR1 is MGHRA and CDR2 is YSYEKL in the germline V gene. The CDR3 nucleotides are TGCGCCAGCAGCCAATATCCCGGGACAGCCTCAAGCCCCTACGAGCAGTACTTC. Residues: CASSQYPGTASSPYEQYF.

This clonotype has a handful of counts. The chain carries TRBV12-3 or TRBV12-4 and TRBJ2-6, with 12 bases aligning to TRBD2. There are 20 residues in the CDR3. The J segment lost 0 bases and the V segment lost 5 bases, leaving 11 bases of the junction unmatched. CDR3 region: CASSVLAGGLPHSGANVLTF. The DNA for the CDR3 is TGTGCCAGCAGTGTCCTAGCGGGGGGGCTTCCTCACTCTGGGGCCAACGTCCTGACTTTC.

In nucleotides, the CDR3 is TGTGCCAGCAGCCAACGACAGGCTCTATACAATGAGCAGTACTTC. It translates to CASSQRQALYNEQYF. V usage is TRBV28 and J usage is TRBJ2-1; perhaps TRBD1 as D (6 bases). The J call may not be correct, given that the DNA end is closer to TRBJ2-7. Germline assignment: CDR1 MDHEN and CDR2 SYDVKM. This CDR3 has 15 amino acids.

This clonotype was counted many times. The rearrangement uses TRBV10-3 and TRBJ1-1, with a possible D match to TRBD1 (6 bases). The length of the CDR3 is 12 residues. Germline CDR1 and CDR2: ENHRY and SYGVKD. V lost 11 bases to trimming and J lost 1 base, with 11 bases between them. Here the CDR3 DNA reads TGTGCCGTAGGGGGAGCGAACACTGAAGCTTTCTTT. It yields the protein CAVGGANTEAFF.

This clonotype was observed a handful of times. CDR3 in DNA: TGTGCCAGCAGCTTGGTACAGTACCAAGAGACCCAGTACTTC. Its translation is CASSLVQYQETQYF. The chain employs TRBV5-5 and TRBJ2-5; no clear D. The CDR3 has 14 residues. V shed 0 bases and J shed 0 bases, with 6 bases lying between them. The V gene's germline CDR1 is SGHKS and CDR2 YYEKEE (reference sequence).

The V gene is TRBV5-1, the J gene TRBJ2-7; 7 bases are shared with TRBD1. This CDR3 contains 15 residues. CDR1 is SGHRS, CDR2 YFSETQ, per germline. V was pared by 0 bases and J by 7 bases, with 10 bases of the junction left unmatched. The CDR3 bases are TGCGCCAGCAGCTTGGGTACAGGGGAATACAATGAGCAGTACTTC. Translation: CASSLGTGEYNEQYF.

A few counts support this clonotype. The V call is TRBV4-1, the J call TRBJ1-6; TRBD1 is a possible D gene (6 bases). The V end lost 0 bases, the J end lost 5 bases, and 14 bases lay between the germline ends. CDR3 size: 17 residues. Germline CDR1 MGHRA, CDR2 YSYEKL. The CDR3 sequence is CASSQETRGGHNSPLHF. In DNA form, the CDR3 reads TGCGCCAGCAGCCAAGAAACCCGTGGGGGGCATAATTCACCCCTCCACTTT.

CDR3 protein: CASSQDTSGRGGQYF. CDR3 DNA sequence: TGTGCCAGCAGCCAAGATACTAGCGGGAGAGGTGGGCAGTACTTC. The rearrangement links TRBV14 to TRBJ2-7; 11 positions match TRBD2. The V gene's germline CDR1 is SGHDN and CDR2 FVKESK. The CDR3 loop spans 15 amino acids. Trimming took 0 bases from V and 9 from J; bases not matched to a gene: 7.

V is TRBV4-2 and J is TRBJ2-4; TRBD2 matches 9 bases. The J call is doubtful: the DNA matches TRBJ2-7 better. The CDR3 is made up of 16 amino acids. Germline CDR1 reads LGHNA; CDR2 reads YNFKEQ. The CDR3 coding sequence is TGTGCCAGCAGCCATCTCCCAGGGGCTAGCGGGAACGAGCAGTACTTC. Protein sequence: CASSHLPGASGNEQYF.

This chain uses TRBV9 with TRBJ2-3; D is unresolved. V was clipped by 1 base and J by 3 bases, with 9 bases between them. Germline V gene lookup returns CDR1 SGDLS and CDR2 YYNGEE. There are 14 residues in the CDR3. CDR3 residues: CASSVNPTTDTQYF. The CDR3 nucleotides read TGTGCCAGCAGCGTAAATCCCACTACAGATACGCAGTATTTT.

This clonotype has more than one count but fewer than ten. The rearrangement uses TRBV6-6 and TRBJ1-1; TRBD1 might be the D (5 bases). The CDR3 runs 15 residues. Germline V CDR1 and CDR2: MNHNY, SVGAGI (reference sequence). V lost 0 bases and J 1 base, leaving 9 bases between the germline ends. CDR3 bases: TGTGCCAGCAGTTACTCGACTCAGGGGAACACTGAAGCTTTCTTT. Translating it yields CASSYSTQGNTEAFF.

The chain recombines TRBV5-1 with TRBJ2-7, with D possibly being TRBD1 or TRBD2 (6 bases each). Germline CDR1 reads SGHRS; CDR2 reads YFSETQ. Trimming cost V 0 bases and J 9 bases, with 10 bases left between them. This CDR3 has 12 residues. Here the CDR3 DNA reads TGCGCCAGCAGCTTGGAGGGGGGAGGGCAGTACTTC. Translation: CASSLEGGGQYF.

The rearrangement uses TRBV5-1 and TRBJ2-5, with D possibly TRBD2 on 5 matching bases. The CDR3 runs 14 residues. Trimming left V 1 base short and J 3 bases short, with 10 bases between. Germline lookup yields CDR1 SGHRS and CDR2 YFSETQ. The CDR3 DNA is TGCGCCAGCAGCTTGTTTCCGGGGAAAGAGACCCAGTACTTC. As protein: CASSLFPGKETQYF.

This clonotype has a handful of counts. The V gene is TRBV4-2, the J gene TRBJ1-6; no definite D call. CDR1 and CDR2 (germline): LGHNA, YNFKEQ. The CDR3 totals 13 residues. V dropped 3 bases and J dropped 7 bases, with 7 bases sitting between them. Here the CDR3 DNA reads TGTGCCAGCAGCCAGCTAGTAAATTCACCCCTCCACTTT. Translated, it gives CASSQLVNSPLHF.

This clonotype came up a few times. The V gene is TRBV12-3 or TRBV12-4, the J gene TRBJ2-1; TRBD2 agrees at 9 bases. The CDR3 totals 14 residues. J lost 8 bases, V lost 6 bases, and 8 bases had no gene match. CDR3 amino acids: CASRQGLATYEQFF. DNA for the CDR3: TGTGCCAGCAGGCAGGGACTAGCTACCTATGAGCAGTTCTTC.